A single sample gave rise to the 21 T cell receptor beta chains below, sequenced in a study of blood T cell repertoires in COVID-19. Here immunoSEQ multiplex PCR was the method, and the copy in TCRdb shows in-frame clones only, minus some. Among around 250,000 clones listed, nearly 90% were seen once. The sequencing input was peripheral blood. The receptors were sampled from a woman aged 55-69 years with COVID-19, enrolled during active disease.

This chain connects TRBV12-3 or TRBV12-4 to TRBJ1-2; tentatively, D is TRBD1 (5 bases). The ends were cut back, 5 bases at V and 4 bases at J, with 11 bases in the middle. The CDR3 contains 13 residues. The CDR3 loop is CASSRQSLYGYTF. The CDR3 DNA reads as TGTGCCAGCAGTCGACAGTCCCTCTATGGCTACACCTTC.

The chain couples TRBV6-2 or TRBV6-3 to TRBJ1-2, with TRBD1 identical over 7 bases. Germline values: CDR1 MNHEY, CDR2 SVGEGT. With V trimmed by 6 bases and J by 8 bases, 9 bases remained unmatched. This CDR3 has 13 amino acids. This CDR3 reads CASSRRTGGGYTF. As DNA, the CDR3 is TGTGCCAGCAGCCGCCGGACAGGAGGGGGCTACACCTTC.

CDR3 protein: CASSQGWQGAQSPLHF. The DNA for the CDR3 is TGTGCCAGCAGCCAGGGCTGGCAGGGGGCTCAGTCACCCCTCCACTTT. The J gene is TRBJ1-6, the V gene TRBV7-6; 8 nucleotides align to TRBD1. The CDR3 is 16 residues long. CDR1 and CDR2 from the germline V gene are SGHVS and FNYEAQ. V dropped 5 bases and J dropped 10; count of bases not matched to a gene: 13.

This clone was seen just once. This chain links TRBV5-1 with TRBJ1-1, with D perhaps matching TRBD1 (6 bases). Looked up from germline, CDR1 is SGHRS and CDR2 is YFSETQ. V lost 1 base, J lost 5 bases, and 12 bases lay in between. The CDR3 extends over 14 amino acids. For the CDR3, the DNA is TGCGCCAGCAGCTTGCAACAGGGAAGGACTGAAGCTTTCTTT. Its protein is CASSLQQGRTEAFF. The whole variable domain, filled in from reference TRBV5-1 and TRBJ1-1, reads KAGVTQTPRYLIKTRGQQVTLSCSPISGHRSVSWYQQTPGQGLQFLFEYFSETQRNKGNFPGRFSGRQFSNSRSEMNVSTLELGDSALYLCASSLQQGRTEAFFGQGTRLTVV.

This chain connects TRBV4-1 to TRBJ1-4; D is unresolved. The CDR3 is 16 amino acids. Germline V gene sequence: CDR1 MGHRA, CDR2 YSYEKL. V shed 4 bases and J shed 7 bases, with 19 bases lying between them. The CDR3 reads CASSRAPGTPVEKLFF. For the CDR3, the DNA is TGCGCCAGCAGCCGCGCTCCGGGAACCCCGGTTGAAAAACTGTTTTTT.

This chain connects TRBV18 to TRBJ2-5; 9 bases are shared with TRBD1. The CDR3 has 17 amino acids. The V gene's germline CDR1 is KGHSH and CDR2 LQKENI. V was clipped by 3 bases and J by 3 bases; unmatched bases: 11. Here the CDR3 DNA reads TGTGCCAGCTCACCCAGAGAGGGACAGGGATGGAAAGAGACCCAGTACTTC. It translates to CASSPREGQGWKETQYF.

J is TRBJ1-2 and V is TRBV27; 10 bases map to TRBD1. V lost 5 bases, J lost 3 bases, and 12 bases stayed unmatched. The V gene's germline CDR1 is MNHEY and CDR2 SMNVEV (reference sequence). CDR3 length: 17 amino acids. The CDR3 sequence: CASSLSSTGTGDYGYTF. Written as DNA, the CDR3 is TGTGCCAGCAGTCTCTCATCAACCGGGACAGGGGACTATGGCTACACCTTC.

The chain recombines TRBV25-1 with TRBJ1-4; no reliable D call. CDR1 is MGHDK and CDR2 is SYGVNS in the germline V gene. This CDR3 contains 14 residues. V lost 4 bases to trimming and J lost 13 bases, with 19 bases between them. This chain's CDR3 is CASSARGSLKGLFF. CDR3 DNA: TGTGCCAGCAGTGCCCGAGGATCCCTGAAAGGACTGTTTTTT.

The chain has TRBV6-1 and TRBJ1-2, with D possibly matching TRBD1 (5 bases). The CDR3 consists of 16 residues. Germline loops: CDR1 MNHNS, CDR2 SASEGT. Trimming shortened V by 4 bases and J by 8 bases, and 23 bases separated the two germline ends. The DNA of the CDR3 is TGTGCCAGCAGTGCTTGGCAGGACACCGATTGGAGAGGCTACACCTTC. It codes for CASSAWQDTDWRGYTF.

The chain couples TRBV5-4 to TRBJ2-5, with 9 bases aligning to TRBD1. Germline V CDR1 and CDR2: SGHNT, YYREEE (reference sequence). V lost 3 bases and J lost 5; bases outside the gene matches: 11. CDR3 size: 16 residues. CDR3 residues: CASSSTRGQGRETQYF. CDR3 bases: TGTGCCAGCAGCTCTACCCGGGGACAGGGCAGGGAGACCCAGTACTTC.

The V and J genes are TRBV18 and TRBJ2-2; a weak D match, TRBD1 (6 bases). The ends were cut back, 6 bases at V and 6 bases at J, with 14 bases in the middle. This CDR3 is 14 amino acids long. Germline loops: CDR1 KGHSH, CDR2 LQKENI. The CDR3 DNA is TGTGCCAGCTCTCCGTCCACAGGGCCCGGGGAGCTGTTTTTT. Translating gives CASSPSTGPGELFF. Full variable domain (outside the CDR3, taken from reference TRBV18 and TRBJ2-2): NAGVMQNPRHLVRRRGQEARLRCSPMKGHSHVYWYRQLPEEGLKFMVYLQKENIIDESGMPKERFSAEFPKEGPSILRIQQVVRGDSAAYFCASSPSTGPGELFFGEGSRLTVL.

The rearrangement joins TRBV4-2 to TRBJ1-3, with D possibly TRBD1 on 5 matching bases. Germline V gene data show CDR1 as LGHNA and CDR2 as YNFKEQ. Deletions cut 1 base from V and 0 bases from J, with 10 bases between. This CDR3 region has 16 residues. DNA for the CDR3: TGTGCCAGCAGCCAAGCCGACAGCCGCTCTGGAAACACCATATATTTT. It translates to CASSQADSRSGNTIYF.

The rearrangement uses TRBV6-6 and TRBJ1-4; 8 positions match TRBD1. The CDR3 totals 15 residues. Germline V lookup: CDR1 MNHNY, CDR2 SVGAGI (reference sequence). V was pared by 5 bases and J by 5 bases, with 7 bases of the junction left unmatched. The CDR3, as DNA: TGTGCCAGCAGTGACACAGGGGGTGGGAATGAAAAACTGTTTTTT. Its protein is CASSDTGGGNEKLFF.

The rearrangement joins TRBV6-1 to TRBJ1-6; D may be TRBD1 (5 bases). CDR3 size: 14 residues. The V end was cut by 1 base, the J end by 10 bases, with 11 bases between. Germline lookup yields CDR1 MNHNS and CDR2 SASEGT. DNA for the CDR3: TGTGCCAGCAGTGAAGTTCCAGGGAGGTCACCCCTCCACTTT. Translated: CASSEVPGRSPLHF.

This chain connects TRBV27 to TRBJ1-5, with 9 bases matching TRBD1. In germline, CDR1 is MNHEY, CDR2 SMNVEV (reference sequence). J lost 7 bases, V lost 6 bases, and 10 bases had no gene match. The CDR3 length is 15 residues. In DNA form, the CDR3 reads TGTGCCAGCAGGAGAACAGGGGGCGTGGGACAGCCCCAGCATTTT. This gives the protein CASRRTGGVGQPQHF.

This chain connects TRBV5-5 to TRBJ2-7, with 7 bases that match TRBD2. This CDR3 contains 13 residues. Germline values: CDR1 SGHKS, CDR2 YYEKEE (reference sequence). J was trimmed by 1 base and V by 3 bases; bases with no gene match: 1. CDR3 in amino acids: CASSWEGSYEQYF. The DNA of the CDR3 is TGTGCCAGCAGCTGGGAGGGGTCCTACGAGCAGTACTTC. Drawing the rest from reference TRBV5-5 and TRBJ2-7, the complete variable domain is DAGVTQSPTHLIKTRGQQVTLRCSPISGHKSVSWYQQVLGQGPQFIFQYYEKEERGRGNFPDRFSARQFPNYSSELNVNALLLGDSALYLCASSWEGSYEQYFGPGTRLTVT.

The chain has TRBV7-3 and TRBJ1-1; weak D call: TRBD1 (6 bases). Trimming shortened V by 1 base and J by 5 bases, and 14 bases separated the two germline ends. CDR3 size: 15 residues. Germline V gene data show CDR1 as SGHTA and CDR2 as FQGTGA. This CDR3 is CASSLMAGAWTEAFF. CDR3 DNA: TGTGCCAGCAGCTTAATGGCAGGGGCTTGGACTGAAGCTTTCTTT. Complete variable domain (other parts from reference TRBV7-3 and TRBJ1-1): GAGVSQTPSNKVTEKGKYVELRCDPISGHTALYWYRQSLGQGPEFLIYFQGTGAADDSGLPNDRFFAVRPEGSVSTLKIQRTERGDSAVYLCASSLMAGAWTEAFFGQGTRLTVV.

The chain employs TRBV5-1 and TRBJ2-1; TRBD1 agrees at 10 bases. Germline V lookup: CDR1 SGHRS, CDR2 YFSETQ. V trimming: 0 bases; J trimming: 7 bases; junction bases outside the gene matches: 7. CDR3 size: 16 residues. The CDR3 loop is CASSLAVGTGVNEQFF. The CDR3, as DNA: TGCGCCAGCAGCTTGGCCGTCGGGACAGGGGTAAATGAGCAGTTCTTC.

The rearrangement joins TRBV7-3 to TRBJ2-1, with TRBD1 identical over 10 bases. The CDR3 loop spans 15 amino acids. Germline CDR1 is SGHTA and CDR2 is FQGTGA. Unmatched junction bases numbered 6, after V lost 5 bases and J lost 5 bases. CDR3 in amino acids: CASSVDRGQHNEQFF. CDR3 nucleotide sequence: TGTGCCAGCAGCGTCGACAGGGGGCAACACAATGAGCAGTTCTTC.

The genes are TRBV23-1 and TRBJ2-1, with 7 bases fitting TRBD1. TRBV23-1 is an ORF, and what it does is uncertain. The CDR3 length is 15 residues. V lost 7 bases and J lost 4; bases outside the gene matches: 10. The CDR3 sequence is CASIGTGTEYNEQFF. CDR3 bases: TGCGCCAGCATCGGTACCGGGACAGAGTACAATGAGCAGTTCTTC.

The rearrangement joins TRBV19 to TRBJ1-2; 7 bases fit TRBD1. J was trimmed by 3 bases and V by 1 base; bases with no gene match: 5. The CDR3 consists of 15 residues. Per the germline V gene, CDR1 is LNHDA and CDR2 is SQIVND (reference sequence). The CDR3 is CASSIAGGGYYGYTF. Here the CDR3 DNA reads TGTGCCAGTAGTATAGCTGGAGGGGGCTACTATGGCTACACCTTC.